This T cell receptor beta chain was obtained from a study of long-term antiretroviral therapy in people with HIV. The V gene lost 5 bases and the J gene lost 4 bases, with 5 bases spanning the gap. CDR1 is SGHTA, CDR2 FQGTGA, per germline. CDR3 length: 12 amino acids. As to this clone: What it binds is unknown.

Sequencing relied on immunoSEQ assay v3.0, run at survey level. Sequencing was performed with immunoSEQ multiplex PCR; in TCRdb, only in-frame clones are kept and a portion is missing. The sample consists of over 25,000 clones, roughly 80% of them appearing once. Study conclusions and caveats: HIV repertoires spanned narrower CDR3 length ranges than controls.

The material was unsorted PBMCs, obtained 3 years after starting antiretroviral therapy. The TCR originated in a man aged 35 to 55 with HIV. This sequence joins TRBV7-3 and TRBJ2-2; no definite D call. CDR3 loop: CASSQRTGELFF. CDR3 DNA sequence: TGTGCCAGCAGCCAACGCACCGGGGAGCTGTTTTTT.